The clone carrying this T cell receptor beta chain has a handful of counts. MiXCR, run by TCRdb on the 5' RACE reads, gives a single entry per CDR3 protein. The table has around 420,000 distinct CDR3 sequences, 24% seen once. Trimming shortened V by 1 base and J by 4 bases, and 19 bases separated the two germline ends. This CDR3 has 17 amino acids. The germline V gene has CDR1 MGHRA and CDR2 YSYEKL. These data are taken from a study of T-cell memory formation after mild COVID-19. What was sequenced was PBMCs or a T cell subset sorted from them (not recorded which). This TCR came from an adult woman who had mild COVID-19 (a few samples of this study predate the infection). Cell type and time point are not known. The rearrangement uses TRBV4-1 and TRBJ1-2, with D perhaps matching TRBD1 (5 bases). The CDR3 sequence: CASSQGLEWGWGYGYTF. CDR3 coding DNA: TGCGCCAGCAGCCAAGGCCTGGAATGGGGCTGGGGCTATGGCTACACCTTC.